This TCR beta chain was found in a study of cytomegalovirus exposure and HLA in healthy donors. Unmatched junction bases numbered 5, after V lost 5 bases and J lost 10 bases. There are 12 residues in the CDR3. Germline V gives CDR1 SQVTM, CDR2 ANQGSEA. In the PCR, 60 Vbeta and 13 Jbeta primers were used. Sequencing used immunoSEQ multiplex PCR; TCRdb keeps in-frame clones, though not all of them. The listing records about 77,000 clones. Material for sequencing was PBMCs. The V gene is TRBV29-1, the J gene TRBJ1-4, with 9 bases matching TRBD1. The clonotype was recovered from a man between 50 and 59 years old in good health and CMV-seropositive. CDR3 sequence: CSVLGQGGKLFF. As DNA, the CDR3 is TGCAGCGTTCTGGGACAGGGCGGAAAACTGTTTTTT.